The subject of this entry is one T cell receptor (beta chain). Profiled with immunoSEQ multiplex PCR; TCRdb holds only in-frame clones, not every one. The repertoire holds 70,000 to 95,000 clones, 90% to 95% seen once, with about 4.5% in the top ten. The data originate from a study of T cell changes during pregnancy in multiple sclerosis. Per the germline V gene, CDR1 is SNHLY and CDR2 is FYNNEI. The CDR3 runs to 14 residues. The ends lost 4 bases at V and 7 bases at J; junction bases unmatched: 6. Sample: peripheral blood, taken in the first trimester of pregnancy. The rearrangement links TRBV2 to TRBJ2-5, with TRBD2 matching over 10 bases. The origin of this receptor is a female donor with multiple sclerosis, enrolled in a pregnancy study. This CDR3 reads CASSVTSGAGTQYF. CDR3 nucleotides: TGTGCCAGCAGTGTTACTAGCGGGGCGGGGACCCAGTACTTC.